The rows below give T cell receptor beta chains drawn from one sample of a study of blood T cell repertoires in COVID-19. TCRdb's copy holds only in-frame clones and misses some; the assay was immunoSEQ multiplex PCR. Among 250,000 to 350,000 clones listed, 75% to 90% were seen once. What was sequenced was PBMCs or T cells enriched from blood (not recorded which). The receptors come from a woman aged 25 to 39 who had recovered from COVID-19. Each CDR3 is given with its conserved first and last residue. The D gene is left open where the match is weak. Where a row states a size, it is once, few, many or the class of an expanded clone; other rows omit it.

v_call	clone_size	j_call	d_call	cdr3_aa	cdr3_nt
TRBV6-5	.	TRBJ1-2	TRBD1	CASSYSGTGGYGYTF	TGTGCCAGCAGTTATTCCGGGACAGGGGGCTATGGCTACACCTTC
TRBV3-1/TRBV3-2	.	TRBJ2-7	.	CASSQSPGLYEQYF	TGTGCCAGCAGCCAATCACCAGGGCTATACGAGCAGTACTTC
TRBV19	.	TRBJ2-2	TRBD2	CASSTPGLDAGELFF	TGTGCCAGTAGTACACCGGGACTAGACGCCGGGGAGCTGTTTTTT
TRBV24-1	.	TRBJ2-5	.	CATSDPGLRKDQETQYF	TGTGCCACCAGTGATCCCGGACTACGGAAGGACCAAGAGACCCAGTACTTC
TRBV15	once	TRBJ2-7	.	CATSRVGGPEQYF	TGTGCCACCAGCAGGGTAGGAGGACCCGAGCAGTACTTC
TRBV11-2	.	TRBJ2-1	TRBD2	CASSFIRRLAGRVNEQFF	TGTGCCAGCAGCTTTATCCGAAGACTAGCGGGACGGGTCAATGAGCAGTTCTTC
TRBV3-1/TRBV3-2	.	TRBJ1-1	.	CASSRKTETREAFF	TGTGCCAGCAGCCGGAAGACAGAAACGAGGGAAGCTTTCTTT
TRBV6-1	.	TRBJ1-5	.	CASSDPNQPQHF	TGTGCCAGCAGTGACCCAAATCAGCCCCAGCATTTT
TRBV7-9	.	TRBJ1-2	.	CASSLGGGYYGYTF	TGTGCCAGCAGCTTAGGTGGGGGGTACTATGGCTACACCTTC
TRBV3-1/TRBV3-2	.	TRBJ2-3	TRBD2	CASSPRIAGEGTDTQYF	TGTGCCAGCAGCCCGAGAATAGCGGGGGAAGGCACAGATACGCAGTATTTT
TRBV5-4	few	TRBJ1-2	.	CASSLIGLAEVGGYTF	TGTGCCAGCAGCTTGATCGGGTTGGCTGAGGTGGGTGGCTACACCTTC
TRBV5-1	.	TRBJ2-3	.	CASSPGQHTDTQYF	TGCGCCAGCAGCCCAGGACAGCACACAGATACGCAGTATTTT
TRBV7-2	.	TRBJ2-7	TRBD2	CASSFTSGREYF	TGTGCCAGCAGCTTTACTAGCGGGAGAGAGTACTTC
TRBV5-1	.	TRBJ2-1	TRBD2	CASSFPSSGNEQFF	TGCGCCAGCAGCTTCCCGTCTAGCGGGAATGAGCAGTTCTTC
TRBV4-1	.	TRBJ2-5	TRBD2	CASSQGLGRDQETQYF	TGCGCCAGCAGCCAAGGTCTCGGGAGGGACCAAGAGACCCAGTACTTC
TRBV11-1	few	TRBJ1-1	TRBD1	CASSQQGPEAFF	TGTGCCAGCAGCCAACAGGGGCCTGAAGCTTTCTTT
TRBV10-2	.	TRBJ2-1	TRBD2	CASSDGLARSYNEQFF	TGCGCCAGCAGTGACGGACTAGCGCGTTCCTACAATGAGCAGTTCTTC
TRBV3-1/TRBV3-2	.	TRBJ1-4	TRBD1	CASSQDWTGNEKLFF	TGTGCCAGCAGCCAAGACTGGACAGGGAATGAAAAACTGTTTTTT
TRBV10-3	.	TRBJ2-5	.	CAISIRRELETQYF	TGTGCCATCAGCATCCGCAGGGAATTGGAGACCCAGTACTTC
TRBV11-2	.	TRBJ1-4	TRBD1	CASSLFGQGDNEKLFF	TGTGCCAGCAGCTTATTCGGGCAGGGGGATAATGAAAAACTGTTTTTT
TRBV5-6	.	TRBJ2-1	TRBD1	CASSFHRGSSNEQFF	TGTGCCAGCAGCTTCCACAGGGGATCGAGCAATGAGCAGTTCTTC
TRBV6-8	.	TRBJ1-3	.	CASSYSRGSGNTIYF	TGTGCCAGCAGTTACTCGCGGGGCTCTGGAAACACCATATATTTT
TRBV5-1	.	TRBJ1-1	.	CASSEDTNPGSTEAFF	TGCGCCAGCAGCGAAGACACCAACCCGGGGAGCACTGAAGCTTTCTTT
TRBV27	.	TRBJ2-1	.	CASSLSRGSNEQFF	TGTGCCAGCAGTTTATCTAGGGGGAGCAATGAGCAGTTCTTC
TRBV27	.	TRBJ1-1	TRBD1	CASRRTGRNTEAFF	TGTGCCAGCAGGAGGACAGGGCGGAACACTGAAGCTTTCTTT
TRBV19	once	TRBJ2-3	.	CASSAGLVTDTQYF	TGTGCCAGTAGTGCAGGACTCGTCACAGATACGCAGTATTTT
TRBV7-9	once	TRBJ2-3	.	CASSLITGNSVDTQYF	TGTGCCAGCAGCTTAATTACAGGGAACTCTGTAGATACGCAGTATTTT
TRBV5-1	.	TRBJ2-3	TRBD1	CASSPGTGKSTDTQYF	TGCGCCAGCAGCCCGGGGACAGGGAAAAGCACAGATACGCAGTATTTT
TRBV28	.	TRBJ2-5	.	CASSSHTEETQYF	TGTGCCAGCAGTTCCCACACAGAAGAGACCCAGTACTTC
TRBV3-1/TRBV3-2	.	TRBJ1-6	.	CASSQRQNRNSPLHF	TGTGCCAGCAGCCAACGACAGAACCGGAATTCACCCCTCCACTTT
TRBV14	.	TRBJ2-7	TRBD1	CASSQDRGGGFYEQYF	TGTGCCAGCAGCCAAGACCGAGGGGGCGGTTTTTACGAGCAGTACTTC
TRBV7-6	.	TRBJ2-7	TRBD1	CASSMGQGLEEQYF	TGTGCCAGCAGCATGGGACAGGGGCTAGAGGAGCAGTACTTC
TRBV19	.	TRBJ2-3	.	CASSSTGVYTDTQYF	TGTGCCAGTAGTTCGACAGGAGTATACACAGATACGCAGTATTTT
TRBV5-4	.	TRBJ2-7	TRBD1	CASSFSDRAKNFHEQYF	TGTGCCAGCAGCTTCTCGGACAGGGCAAAAAATTTCCACGAGCAGTACTTC
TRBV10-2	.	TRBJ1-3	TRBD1	CASSVQGSGNTIYF	TGCGCCAGCAGTGTACAGGGGAGTGGAAACACCATATATTTT
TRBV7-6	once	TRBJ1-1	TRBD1	CASSPSEQGAGFYTEAFF	TGTGCCAGCAGCCCGAGCGAACAGGGGGCTGGCTTTTACACTGAAGCTTTCTTT
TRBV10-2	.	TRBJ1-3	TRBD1	CASSPGGGNTIYF	TGCGCCAGCAGTCCAGGGGGAGGAAACACCATATATTTT
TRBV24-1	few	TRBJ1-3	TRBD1	CATSRDRDSSGNTIYF	TGTGCCACCAGTAGGGACAGGGATTCCTCTGGAAACACCATATATTTT
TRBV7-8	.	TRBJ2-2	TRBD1	CASSLPETGVNTGELFF	TGTGCCAGCAGCTTACCTGAGACAGGGGTGAACACCGGGGAGCTGTTTTTT
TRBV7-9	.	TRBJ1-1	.	CASSLRELPTEAFF	TGTGCCAGCAGCTTGAGGGAGCTACCCACTGAAGCTTTCTTT
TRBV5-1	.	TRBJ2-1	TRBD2	CASSLTSGGAPKYNEQFF	TGCGCCAGCAGTCTCACTAGCGGGGGGGCTCCCAAGTACAATGAGCAGTTCTTC
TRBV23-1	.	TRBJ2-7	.	CASSQSGASQYF	TGCGCCAGCAGTCAATCGGGGGCTTCGCAGTACTTC
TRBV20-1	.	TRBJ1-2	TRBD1	CSASPATGGNYGYTF	TGCAGTGCTAGTCCGGCGACAGGGGGTAACTATGGCTACACCTTC
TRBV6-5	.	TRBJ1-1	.	CASSLEGGHTEAFF	TGTGCCAGCAGCTTGGAAGGAGGGCACACTGAAGCTTTCTTT
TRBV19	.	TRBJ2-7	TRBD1	CASSHTQGAGYYEQYF	TGTGCCAGTAGCCACACCCAGGGGGCCGGGTACTACGAGCAGTACTTC
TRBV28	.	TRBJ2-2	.	CAVGAITNTGELFF	TGTGCCGTGGGGGCGATTACGAACACCGGGGAGCTGTTTTTT
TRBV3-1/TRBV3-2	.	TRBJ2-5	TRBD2	CASSRLAGGGETQYF	TGTGCCAGCAGTCGACTAGCGGGGGGTGGAGAGACCCAGTACTTC
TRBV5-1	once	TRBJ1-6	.	CASSFLPGLYDSPLHF	TGCGCCAGCAGCTTTTTACCAGGGCTTTACGATTCACCCCTCCACTTT
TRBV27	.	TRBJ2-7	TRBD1	CASSPGTGYYEQYF	TGTGCCAGCTCCCCCGGGACAGGGTACTACGAGCAGTACTTC
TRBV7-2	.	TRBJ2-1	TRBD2	CASSGGGVTNEQFF	TGTGCCAGCAGCGGCGGGGGGGTGACGAATGAGCAGTTCTTC
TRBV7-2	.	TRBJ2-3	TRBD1	CASSLGETGGNSRTQYF	TGTGCCAGCTCCCTAGGGGAGACAGGGGGTAATAGTAGAACGCAGTATTTT
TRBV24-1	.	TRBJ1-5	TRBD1	CATSATDRARRSNQPQHF	TGTGCCACCAGTGCCACCGACAGGGCGAGACGGAGCAATCAGCCCCAGCATTTT
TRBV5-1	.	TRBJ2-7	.	CASGTGSYEQYF	TGCGCCAGCGGAACAGGGTCCTACGAGCAGTACTTC